Listed below are T cell receptor beta chains from one sample, sequenced in a study of TIL therapy for anti-PD-1-resistant metastatic lung cancer. Profiling relied on immunoSEQ multiplex PCR, and the TCRdb table lists in-frame clones only, not all of them. The table shows approximately 22,000 clones, with 70% to 85% occurring only once. The sequencing here drew on blood, taken at baseline. The receptor source for this set is a person aged 25 to 85 with non-small cell lung cancer. CDR3s include the opening cysteine and the closing phenylalanine or tryptophan. A D gene is named only where the DNA matches it firmly. The size of a clone is reported for some rows only, either as once, few or many, or as a class for expanded clones.

J | length | size | D | V | CDR3 | DNA
TRBJ2-1 | 16 | few | TRBD2 | TRBV7-2 | CASSLSAGGYYNEQFF | TGTGCCAGCAGCTTATCAGCGGGGGGATACTACAATGAGCAGTTCTTC
TRBJ1-2 | 13 | NA | TRBD1 | TRBV7-2 | CASSSQGARGYTF | TGTGCCAGCAGTTCACAGGGGGCAAGAGGCTACACCTTC
TRBJ2-7 | 15 | NA | TRBD2 | TRBV4-1 | CASSPWPAGAGEQYF | TGCGCCAGCAGCCCCTGGCCAGCGGGAGCAGGCGAGCAGTACTTC
TRBJ1-4 | 14 | few | NA | TRBV2 | CASLIGATNEKLFF | TGTGCCAGCCTGATTGGGGCAACTAATGAAAAACTGTTTTTT
TRBJ2-6 | 16 | once | NA | TRBV6-2/TRBV6-3 | CASSTRGGSGANVLTF | TGTGCCAGCAGCACACGAGGAGGCTCTGGGGCCAACGTCCTGACTTTC
TRBJ2-1 | 16 | NA | TRBD1 | TRBV27 | CASSPQPGQGYNEQFF | TGTGCCAGCAGTCCGCAACCGGGACAGGGATACAATGAGCAGTTCTTC
TRBJ2-3 | 19 | NA | TRBD2 | TRBV4-1 | CASSQVSSGRAVATDTQYF | TGCGCCAGCAGCCAAGTCTCTAGCGGGAGGGCGGTGGCCACAGATACGCAGTATTTT
TRBJ1-3 | 15 | NA | TRBD1 | TRBV4-1 | CASSQGQGSKNTIYF | TGCGCCAGCAGCCAGGGACAGGGAAGTAAAAACACCATATATTTT
TRBJ2-5 | 14 | once | TRBD2 | TRBV19 | CASSAGGIGETQYF | TGTGCCAGTAGTGCGGGGGGGATCGGAGAGACCCAGTACTTC
TRBJ2-1 | 16 | few | NA | TRBV10-2 | CASSGQAGPDYNEQFF | TGCGCCAGCAGTGGGCAGGCTGGACCTGACTACAATGAGCAGTTCTTC
TRBJ1-1 | 13 | NA | NA | TRBV14 | CASSPGTNTEAFF | TGTGCCAGCAGCCCCGGGACAAACACTGAAGCTTTCTTT
TRBJ2-3 | 18 | few | TRBD2 | TRBV27 | CASSLPASGGRSTDTQYF | TGTGCCAGCAGTTTACCCGCTAGCGGGGGGCGGAGCACAGATACGCAGTATTTT
TRBJ1-2 | 14 | NA | NA | TRBV5-4 | CASSLVWGSGGYTF | TGTGCCAGCAGCTTAGTATGGGGGTCGGGTGGCTACACCTTC
TRBJ2-3 | 13 | NA | NA | TRBV5-1 | CASSVSFADTQYF | TGCGCCAGCAGCGTTTCCTTCGCAGATACGCAGTATTTT
TRBJ2-7 | 16 | NA | TRBD2 | TRBV4-1 | CASSQDSREGSYEQYF | TGCGCCAGCAGCCAAGACTCCCGGGAGGGATCCTACGAGCAGTACTTC
TRBJ1-5 | 13 | NA | NA | TRBV3-1/TRBV3-2 | CASSQGLNQPQHF | TGTGCCAGCAGCCAAGGACTCAATCAGCCCCAGCATTTT
TRBJ1-3 | 13 | NA | NA | TRBV5-1 | CASSGTFGNTIYF | TGCGCCAGCAGCGGGACGTTCGGAAACACCATATATTTT
TRBJ1-3 | 16 | NA | NA | TRBV30 | CAWSVLPPYSGNTIYF | TGTGCCTGGAGTGTTCTTCCGCCTTACTCTGGAAACACCATATATTTT
TRBJ1-2 | 11 | NA | NA | TRBV5-6 | CASSSNYGYTF | TGTGCCAGCAGCTCGAACTATGGCTACACCTTC